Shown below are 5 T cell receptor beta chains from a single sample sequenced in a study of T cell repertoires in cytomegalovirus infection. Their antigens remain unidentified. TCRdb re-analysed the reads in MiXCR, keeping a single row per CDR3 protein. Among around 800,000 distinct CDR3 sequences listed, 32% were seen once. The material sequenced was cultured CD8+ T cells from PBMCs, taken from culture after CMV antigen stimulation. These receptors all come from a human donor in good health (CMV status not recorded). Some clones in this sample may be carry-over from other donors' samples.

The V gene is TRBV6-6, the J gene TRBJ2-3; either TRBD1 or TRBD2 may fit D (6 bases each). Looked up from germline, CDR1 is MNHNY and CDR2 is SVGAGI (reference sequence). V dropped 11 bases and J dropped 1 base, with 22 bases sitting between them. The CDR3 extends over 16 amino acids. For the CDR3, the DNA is TGTGCCCTCGGGGGTGGACAGAAGGTGGGCACAGATACGCAGTATTTT. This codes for CALGGGQKVGTDTQYF.

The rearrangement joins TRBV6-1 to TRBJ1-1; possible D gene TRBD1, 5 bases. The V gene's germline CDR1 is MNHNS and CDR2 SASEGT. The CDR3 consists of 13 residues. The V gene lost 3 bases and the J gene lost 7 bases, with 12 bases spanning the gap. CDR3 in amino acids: CASSDLLGGEAFF. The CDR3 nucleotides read TGTGCCAGCAGTGATTTACTGGGGGGTGAAGCTTTCTTT.

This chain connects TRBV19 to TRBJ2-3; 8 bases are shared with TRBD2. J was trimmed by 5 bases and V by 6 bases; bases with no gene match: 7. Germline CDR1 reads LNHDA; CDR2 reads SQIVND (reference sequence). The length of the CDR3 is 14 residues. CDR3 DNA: TGTGCCAGTAGGTCCGGGGGGGCCGGAGATACGCAGTATTTT. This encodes CASRSGGAGDTQYF. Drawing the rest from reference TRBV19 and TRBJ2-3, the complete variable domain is DGGITQSPKYLFRKEGQNVTLSCEQNLNHDAMYWYRQDPGQGLRLIYYSQIVNDFQKGDIAEGYSVSREKKESFPLTVTSAQKNPTAFYLCASRSGGAGDTQYFGPGTRLTVL.

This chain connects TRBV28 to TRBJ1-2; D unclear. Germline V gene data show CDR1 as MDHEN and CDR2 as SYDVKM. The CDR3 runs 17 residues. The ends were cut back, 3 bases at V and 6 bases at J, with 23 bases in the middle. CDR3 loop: CASSFYINAANRDGYTF. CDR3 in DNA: TGTGCCAGCAGTTTCTACATAAACGCAGCTAATCGGGATGGCTACACCTTC.

CDR3 nucleotide sequence: TGCGCCAGCAGCAACCATTTCGCCGGACAGACCTTCAATCAGCCCCAGCATTTT. Encoded protein: CASSNHFAGQTFNQPQHF. V usage is TRBV4-1 and J usage is TRBJ1-5, with D possibly matching TRBD1 (6 bases). The V end was cut by 5 bases, the J end by 3 bases, with 23 bases between. Germline assignment: CDR1 MGHRA and CDR2 YSYEKL. This CDR3 comprises 18 residues.